This T cell receptor (beta chain) was observed in a study of CDR3 diversity in severe acne. This clonotype was recorded many times. MiXCR, applied by TCRdb to the PCR reads, yields one record per CDR3 protein. The sample includes 79,000 or so distinct CDR3 sequences, less than 65% of them seen just once. The source material was blood. The sequence was obtained from a male donor with severe acne vulgaris.

The CDR3 spells CASSQDMWQGKSGELFF. The CDR3 coding sequence is TGTGCCAGCAGCCAAGATATGTGGCAGGGAAAGAGCGGGGAGCTGTTTTTT. This rearrangement joins TRBV3-1 to TRBJ2-2; TRBD1 is a possible D gene (5 bases). This CDR3 is 17 amino acids long. Germline-derived CDR1 and CDR2 are LGHDT and YNNKEL (reference sequence). V shed 0 bases and J shed 7 bases, with 18 bases lying between them.